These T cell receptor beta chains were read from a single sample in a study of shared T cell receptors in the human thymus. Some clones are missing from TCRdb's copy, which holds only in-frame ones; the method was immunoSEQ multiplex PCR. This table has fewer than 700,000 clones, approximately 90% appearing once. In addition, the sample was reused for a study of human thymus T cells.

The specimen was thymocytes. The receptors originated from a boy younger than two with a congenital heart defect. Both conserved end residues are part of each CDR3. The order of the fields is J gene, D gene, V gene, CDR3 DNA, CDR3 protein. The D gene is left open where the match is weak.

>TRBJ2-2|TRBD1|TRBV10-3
TGTGCCATCAGGGACTGGACAGGAGAAACCGGGGAGCTGTTTTTT
CAIRDWTGETGELFF
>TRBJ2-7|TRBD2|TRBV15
TGTGCCACCAGCCCGGGGGGACTAGCGGGAGGGGGGAGCTACGAGCAGTACTTC
CATSPGGLAGGGSYEQYF
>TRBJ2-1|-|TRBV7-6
TGTGCCAGCAGCTTAGCCCCAGGGGTAAGGAATGAGCAGTTCTTC
CASSLAPGVRNEQFF
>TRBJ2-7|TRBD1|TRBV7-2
TGTGCCAGCAGCTTTCGGACAGGAACCTACTACGAGCAGTACTTC
CASSFRTGTYYEQYF
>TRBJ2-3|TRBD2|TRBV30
TGTGCCTGGAGTGTACCGGTGGCGGGAGGCACAGATACGCAGTATTTT
CAWSVPVAGGTDTQYF
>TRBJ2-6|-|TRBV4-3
TGCGCCAGCAGCCAGGACCGGGACACTTTTTCTGCATCTGGGGCCAACGTCCTGACTTTC
CASSQDRDTFSASGANVLTF
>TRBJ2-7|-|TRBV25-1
TGTGCCAGCAGGGAGACGCACGAGCAGTACTTC
CASRETHEQYF
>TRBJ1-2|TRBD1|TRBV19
TGTGCCAGTAGTATAGACCGGGACAGGCGGAACTATGGCTACACCTTC
CASSIDRDRRNYGYTF
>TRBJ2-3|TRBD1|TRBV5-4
TGTGCCAGCAGCCTACCGGACAGGCAGGATACGCAGTATTTT
CASSLPDRQDTQYF
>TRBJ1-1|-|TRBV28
TGTGCCAGCAGTCCTATCGGTTATGAAGCTTTCTTT
CASSPIGYEAFF
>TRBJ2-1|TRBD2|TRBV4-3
TGCGCCAGCAGCCTCAACACGGGACTAGCGTCTATTAGCTCCTACAATGAGCAGTTCTTC
CASSLNTGLASISSYNEQFF
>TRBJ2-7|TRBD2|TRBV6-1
TGTGCCAGCAGTTGGACTAGCGGGAGGGACTACGAGCAGTACTTC
CASSWTSGRDYEQYF
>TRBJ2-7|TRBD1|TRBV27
TGTGCCAGCAGAGTATGGGACAGGGGCGATCACGAGCAGTACTTC
CASRVWDRGDHEQYF
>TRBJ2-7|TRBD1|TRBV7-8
TGTGCCAGCAGCTCAGGGACAGTACCCCCGCGCGAGCAGTACTTC
CASSSGTVPPREQYF
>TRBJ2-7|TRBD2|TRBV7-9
TGTGCCAGCAGCTCCCTCGGGGACCGGGGGGGCGACGAGCAGTACTTC
CASSSLGDRGGDEQYF
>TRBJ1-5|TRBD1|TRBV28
TGTGCCAGCAGCCAAGACAGGGGAGGTAATCAGCCCCAGCATTTT
CASSQDRGGNQPQHF
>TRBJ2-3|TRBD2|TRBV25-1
TGTGCCAGCGGGAGGAAGGAGGTGGGAGGGCCCCACACGGATACGCAGTATTTT
CASGRKEVGGPHTDTQYF
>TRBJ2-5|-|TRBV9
TGTGCCAGCAGCGTAGTACCCAGGGGAGACGAGACCCAGTACTTC
CASSVVPRGDETQYF
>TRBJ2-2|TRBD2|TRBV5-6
TGTGCCAGCAGCGCCCGAGCACTAGCGGGAGGAATTCACGGGGAGCTGTTTTTT
CASSARALAGGIHGELFF
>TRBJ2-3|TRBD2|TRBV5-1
TGCGCCAGCAGCTTCTGGACTAGCGGGAGGGAAAGCACAGATACGCAGTATTTT
CASSFWTSGRESTDTQYF
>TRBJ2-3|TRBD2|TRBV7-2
TGTGCCAGCAGCGTGGGACTAGCGGGAACAACTAGCACAGATACGCAGTATTTT
CASSVGLAGTTSTDTQYF
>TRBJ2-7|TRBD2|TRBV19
TGTGCCAGTACAATAGCGGGAGGCCAAGGTTACGAGCAGTACTTC
CASTIAGGQGYEQYF
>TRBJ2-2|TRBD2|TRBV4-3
TGCGCCAGCAGCCAAGAGCGGGAGGGGTCATCCGGGGAGCTGTTTTTT
CASSQEREGSSGELFF
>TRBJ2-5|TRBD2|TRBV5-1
TGCGCCAGCAGCGCAGGGACTAGCGGGAGGGGACAAGAGACCCAGTACTTC
CASSAGTSGRGQETQYF
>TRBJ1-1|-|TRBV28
TGTGCCAGCATCCCCAGTGCCCTGAACACTGAAGCTTTCTTT
CASIPSALNTEAFF
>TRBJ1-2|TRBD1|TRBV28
TGTGCCAGCAGCCGACTGGGACAGGGGTACGGCTACACCTTC
CASSRLGQGYGYTF
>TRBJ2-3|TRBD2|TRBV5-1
TGCGCCAGCAGCTTGGGGGGGGTAGCGGGACTCACAGATACGCAGTATTTT
CASSLGGVAGLTDTQYF